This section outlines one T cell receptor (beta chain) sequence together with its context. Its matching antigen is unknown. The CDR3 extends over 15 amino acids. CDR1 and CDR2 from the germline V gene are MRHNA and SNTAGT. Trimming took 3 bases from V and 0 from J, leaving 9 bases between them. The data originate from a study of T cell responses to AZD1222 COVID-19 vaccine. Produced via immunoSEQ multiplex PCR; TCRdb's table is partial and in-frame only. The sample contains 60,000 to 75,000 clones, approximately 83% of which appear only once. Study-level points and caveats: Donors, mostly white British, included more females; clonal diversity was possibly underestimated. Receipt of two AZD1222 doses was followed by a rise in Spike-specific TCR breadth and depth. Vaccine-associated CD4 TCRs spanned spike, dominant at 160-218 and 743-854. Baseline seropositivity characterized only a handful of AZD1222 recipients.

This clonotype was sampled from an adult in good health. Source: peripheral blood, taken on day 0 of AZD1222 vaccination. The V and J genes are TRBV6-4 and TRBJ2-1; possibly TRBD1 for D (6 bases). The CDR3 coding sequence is TGTGCCAGCAGTGAGGAGGACAGCTCCTACAATGAGCAGTTCTTC. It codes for CASSEEDSSYNEQFF.